This TCR beta chain was profiled in a study of cytomegalovirus exposure and HLA in healthy donors. The CDR3 length is 19 residues. V was pared by 2 bases and J by 6 bases, with 17 bases of the junction left unmatched. Germline CDR1 reads SEHNR; CDR2 reads FQNEAQ (reference sequence). The study sampled nominally healthy donors, though unrecorded immune exposures were likely. PCR employed 60 Vbeta and 13 Jbeta primers. Original processing notes: Counted up in a later analysis, unique TCR beta chains came to roughly 80 million, with roughly 11 million shared. Sequencing used immunoSEQ multiplex PCR; TCRdb keeps in-frame clones, though not all of them. The DNA was the basis for D and trimming; V, J and clone size are from that table. The sample carries approximately 140,000 clones, approximately 85% recorded once.

The rearrangement uses TRBV7-9 and TRBJ1-5, with 9 bases identical to TRBD1. The sequence came from a boy younger than 18 in good health and CMV-seronegative. The sequenced material came from PBMCs. CDR3 protein: CASSLSHVGGTGSGQPQHF. The CDR3 DNA follows: TGTGCCAGCAGCTTATCCCACGTTGGCGGGACAGGGTCCGGTCAGCCCCAGCATTTT. Drawing the rest from reference TRBV7-9 and TRBJ1-5, the complete variable domain is DTGVSQNPRHKITKRGQNVTFRCDPISEHNRLYWYRQTLGQGPEFLTYFQNEAQLEKSRLLSDRFSAERPKGSFSTLEIQRTEQGDSAMYLCASSLSHVGGTGSGQPQHFGDGTRLSIL.